These 6 T cell receptor beta chains came from one sample sequenced in a study of T cell responses to AZD1222 COVID-19 vaccine (dated by TCRdb to the early 2020s). The time point label corresponds to: about 28 days (+/-7) after the second vaccine dose. The library was produced with the immunoSEQ multiplex PCR assay. Not all clones reach the TCRdb copy of this immuneACCESS table, which keeps in-frame sequences only. Checked studies attribute under half of the gap to unresolved V genes and leave the rest unexplained. The sample yields around 94,000 clones; about 85% were counted once. 4.5% of the sample belongs to the ten largest clones. Sequencing was performed on peripheral blood, taken 28 days after the second AZD1222 dose. The receptors were gathered from an adult who received the AZD1222 COVID-19 vaccine.

This clone came up a few times. The rearrangement links TRBV19 to TRBJ1-5; D may be TRBD1 (5 bases). Trimming took 10 bases from V and 3 from J, leaving 13 bases between them. The CDR3 is 13 residues long. The germline CDR1 and CDR2 sequences are LNHDA and SQIVND (reference sequence). CDR3 nucleotide sequence: TGTGCCACCAACGGACAAGTCAATCAGCCCCAGCATTTT. Translated, it gives CATNGQVNQPQHF.

The CDR3 reads CASSLDRGYPYEQYF. For the CDR3, the DNA is TGTGCCAGCAGCTTAGACAGGGGTTATCCCTACGAGCAGTACTTC. The chain recombines TRBV7-3 with TRBJ2-7, with 8 bases identical to TRBD1. V gave up 2 bases and J gave up 2 bases; unmatched junction bases: 5. The CDR3 is 15 residues long. Germline V gene data show CDR1 as SGHTA and CDR2 as FQGTGA.

The gene calls are TRBV7-2 and TRBJ2-5; 10 nucleotides align to TRBD2. The CDR3 is made up of 13 amino acids. V was pared by 5 bases and J by 5 bases, with 2 bases of the junction left unmatched. CDR1 SGHTA and CDR2 FQGNSA come from the germline V gene. CDR3 sequence: CASSVSGRETQYF. CDR3 DNA sequence: TGTGCCAGCAGCGTTAGCGGGAGGGAGACCCAGTACTTC.

This sequence joins TRBV2 and TRBJ2-7, with a possible D match to TRBD1 (6 bases). Germline V CDR1 and CDR2: SNHLY, FYNNEI. This CDR3 contains 14 residues. Trimming cost V 6 bases and J 5 bases, with 17 bases left between them. The CDR3 loop reads CASSFDRRSDEQYF. DNA for the CDR3: TGTGCCAGCAGCTTCGACAGGAGATCCGACGAGCAGTACTTC.

Regarding this clone: Other DNA sequences in the same sample also yield this CDR3. This sequence joins TRBV9 and TRBJ2-1; 7 positions match TRBD1. Germline loops: CDR1 SGDLS, CDR2 YYNGEE. The CDR3 is 15 residues long. V lost 7 bases and J lost 8; bases outside the gene matches: 15. CDR3 amino acids: CASSTGFTQGDEQFF. CDR3 nucleotide sequence: TGTGCCAGCTCAACCGGCTTTACCCAGGGGGATGAGCAGTTCTTC.

About this clone itself: This CDR3 is also generated by other DNA sequences in the sample. DNA of the CDR3: TGTGCCTGGGGAAACTCCTACGAGCAGTACTTC. Translation gives CAWGNSYEQYF. The chain recombines TRBV30 with TRBJ2-7; D remains unclear. Trimming removed 5 bases at V and 0 bases at J, with 5 bases between. The CDR3 extends over 11 amino acids. CDR1 is GTSNPN, CDR2 SVGIG, per germline (reference sequence).